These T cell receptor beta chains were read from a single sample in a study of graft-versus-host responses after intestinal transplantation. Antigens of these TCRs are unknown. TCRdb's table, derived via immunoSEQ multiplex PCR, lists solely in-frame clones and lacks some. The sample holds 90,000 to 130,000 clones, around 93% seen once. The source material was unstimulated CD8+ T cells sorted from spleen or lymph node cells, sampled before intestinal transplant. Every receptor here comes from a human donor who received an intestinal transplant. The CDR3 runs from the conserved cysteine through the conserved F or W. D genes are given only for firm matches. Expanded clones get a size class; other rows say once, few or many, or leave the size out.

CDR3nt: TGTGCCAGCAGCCCCCCAGGAAACACTGAAGCTTTCTTT; CDR3aa: CASSPPGNTEAFF; v_gene: TRBV7-6; j_gene: TRBJ1-1; abundance: NA; d_gene: NA
CDR3nt: TGTGCCAGCAGCCGGGACGGCATGTCCGCTACGCAGTATTTT; CDR3aa: CASSRDGMSATQYF; v_gene: TRBV7-9; j_gene: TRBJ2-3; abundance: once; d_gene: NA
CDR3nt: TGTGCCAGCAGTTACTCGATAGGCGACGTGGTCTACGAGCAGTACTTC; CDR3aa: CASSYSIGDVVYEQYF; v_gene: TRBV6-5; j_gene: TRBJ2-7; abundance: once; d_gene: NA
CDR3nt: TGTGCCAGCAGCCAATCCCAGAATGGCTACACCTTC; CDR3aa: CASSQSQNGYTF; v_gene: TRBV14; j_gene: TRBJ1-2; abundance: NA; d_gene: NA
CDR3nt: TGCGCCAGCAGGCGGGAGCTTGGCGAGCAGTACTTC; CDR3aa: CASRRELGEQYF; v_gene: TRBV10-2; j_gene: TRBJ2-7; abundance: NA; d_gene: TRBD2
CDR3nt: TGTGCCAGCAGTGTTGGGACCCACAAGCTCTCCTACGAGCAGTACTTC; CDR3aa: CASSVGTHKLSYEQYF; v_gene: TRBV28; j_gene: TRBJ2-7; abundance: NA; d_gene: NA
CDR3nt: TGTGCCAGCAGCTTGGTTTCGTGCAGTTACTGCTCTGAAGCTTTCTTT; CDR3aa: CASSLVSCSYCSEAFF; v_gene: TRBV7-2; j_gene: TRBJ1-1; abundance: NA; d_gene: NA
CDR3nt: TGTGCCAGCAGCCAATTTATCAGGGGGGATGAAAAACTGTTTTTT; CDR3aa: CASSQFIRGDEKLFF; v_gene: TRBV14; j_gene: TRBJ1-4; abundance: NA; d_gene: TRBD1
CDR3nt: TGTGCCAGCAGTTTCCCCTACAGGGAGAACACTGAAGCTTTCTTT; CDR3aa: CASSFPYRENTEAFF; v_gene: TRBV28; j_gene: TRBJ1-1; abundance: NA; d_gene: NA
CDR3nt: TGTGCCAGCAGCTTAGCAGGGGCGTACAATGAGCAGTTCTTC; CDR3aa: CASSLAGAYNEQFF; v_gene: TRBV7-8; j_gene: TRBJ2-1; abundance: NA; d_gene: NA
CDR3nt: TGTGCCAGCAGCTACCCGCAGGGGTACCAAGAGACCCAGTACTTC; CDR3aa: CASSYPQGYQETQYF; v_gene: TRBV7-9; j_gene: TRBJ2-5; abundance: NA; d_gene: NA
CDR3nt: TGCGCCAGCAGTGAGTTCCAGCGCACAGATACGCAGTATTTT; CDR3aa: CASSEFQRTDTQYF; v_gene: TRBV10-1; j_gene: TRBJ2-3; abundance: NA; d_gene: NA
CDR3nt: TGTGCCAGCAGAATAGCGTTGAGCTCCTACAATGAGCAGTTCTTC; CDR3aa: CASRIALSSYNEQFF; v_gene: TRBV28; j_gene: TRBJ2-1; abundance: NA; d_gene: NA
CDR3nt: TGTGCCAGCAGCCAAGATCTAGGGGTCCCCTATGGCTACACCTTC; CDR3aa: CASSQDLGVPYGYTF; v_gene: TRBV4-2; j_gene: TRBJ1-2; abundance: NA; d_gene: NA
CDR3nt: TGCGCCAGCAGCTTGGCCGGGGGGAGGAGGTACGAGCAGTACTTC; CDR3aa: CASSLAGGRRYEQYF; v_gene: TRBV5-1; j_gene: TRBJ2-7; abundance: NA; d_gene: TRBD2
CDR3nt: TGTGCCAGCAGTGTTACAGGGGGATTCGGCAATCAGCCCCAGCATTTT; CDR3aa: CASSVTGGFGNQPQHF; v_gene: TRBV28; j_gene: TRBJ1-5; abundance: NA; d_gene: TRBD1